This is a list of T cell receptor beta chains from one sample in a study of blood T cell repertoires in COVID-19. This table comes from immunoSEQ multiplex PCR, and its TCRdb copy is limited to in-frame clones, with some not included. The table shows 75,000 to 85,000 clones, with roughly 86% occurring only once. Material for sequencing was peripheral blood. These receptors all stem from a human donor in a cohort sampled during active COVID-19. Both conserved end residues are part of each CDR3.

>TRBV5-4
CASSLAGVDEKLFF
>TRBV11-2
CASSLRRSSYNEQFF
>TRBV4-2
CASSQAASGYTDTQYF
>TRBV5-1
CASSLGGQDRGYTF
>TRBV28
CASSFGTGGNEQYF
>TRBV18
CASSRIQGAEGYTF
>TRBV29-1
CSVVGQAEKLFF
>TRBV5-6
CASSGRPGGNTEAFF
>TRBV19
CASRAQGRWTGELFF
>TRBV6-5
CASNLEMRTEAFF